This T cell receptor beta chain comes out of a study of shared clonotypes between healthy human individuals (dated by TCRdb to the early 2020s). In the study overall: A few men and a couple of women, aged 18 to 49 years, made up the cohort. For each donor, CD4 naive and CD4 memory were each given three plates, CD8 naive was given two plates, and CD8 memory was given one plate. The study deeply sequenced blood TCR repertoires of about 5 healthy adults to estimate repertoire size and the extent of clonotype sharing between individuals. Libraries were prepared and TCR repertoires were sequenced by different laboratories using diverse techniques, in order to increase sequencing depth and limit assay-specific biases. Between about 0.8 and 9 billion PBMCs per donor were obtained by leukapheresis. The paper as a whole reports these results and caveats: Only blood was sampled, and tissue TCR repertoires likely differ from those in blood. Compared with non-shared clonotypes, the clonotypes found in all four sorted-subset donors had higher generation probabilities. Incomplete sequencing was indicated by rarefaction of sorted-subset datasets, despite the large sequencing depth. Sharing across a handful of donors was observed for around 5% of naive CD4, about 4% of naive CD8, over 2% of memory CD4, and roughly 0.4% of memory CD8 clonotypes. Based on pairwise subsampling, the degree of clonotype sharing among donors was expected to be affected by sequencing depth. Because the study included a small number of donors, the genetic and exposure-history diversity represented was limited. Naive subsets generally had larger estimated clonotype richness than memory subsets.

Using the deep immunoSEQ assay, multiplex PCR amplified TCR CDR3 regions from genomic DNA. Extracted genomic DNA from each cell subset was spread evenly across all wells of several immunoSEQ 96-well plates, with each plate serving as a replicate. Each replicate PCR for sorted subsets received approximately 200 ng genomic DNA, equal to about 30,000 T cell genomes. Purified libraries were measured with a Qubit 3.0 fluorometer, size-checked on a Bioanalyzer 2100, and measured again with the KAPA Library Quantification kit. Every immunoSEQ 96-well plate was sequenced on a dedicated single-read 150-cycle Illumina NextSeq 550 flow cell. Per the authors' processing: The immunoSEQ output contained only junctional sequences without quality scores, so filtering could not match that applied to full-length reads. Sequences were annotated with PyIR, a Python wrapper for IgBLAST v1.9, using IMGT germline references to assign V/J genes and CDR3. Reads were filtered out if the reads had weak V/J assignments (E-value above 1e-6), no CDR3, stop codons, out-of-frame junctions, or ambiguous translated residues. V3J clonotypes were defined as sequences sharing the same inferred V gene, J gene, and CDR3 amino acid sequence. Percentage overlap between repertoires was computed as shared unique clonotypes divided by the size of the smaller repertoire. Richness of each repertoire was evaluated using RTK rarefaction, the Chao1 estimator, and Recon v2.1 estimates of unobserved clonotypes. For all TCRbeta clonotypes obtained by the gDNA method from a few donors, generation probabilities were computed with OLGA. As stored in TCRdb, this immuneACCESS dataset retains in-frame rearrangements with V and J assigned. A fraction of the clones does not appear; measured against another copy, unresolved V genes explain less than half of the discrepancy, and the remainder lacks a known reason. V, J and clone size are taken as reported in that table, and D and trimming were inferred from the DNA itself. The sample table lists hundreds of thousands of clones, more than 70% of them with a count of one. The ten largest account for roughly 2% of the sample.

Healthy HIV-negative adults with no recently reported acute infections or vaccinations were included as donors. Every donor was a Caucasian adult residing in Nashville, Tennessee, USA. CD4+ T cells were enriched by magnetic negative selection, after which naive cells were positively selected on CD45RA and the negative fraction was taken as the memory subset. After blood collection by leukapheresis, PBMCs were isolated using Ficoll-Histopaque density gradient centrifugation and then cryopreserved in the vapor phase of liquid nitrogen. Analytical flow cytometry was used to check the purity and quantity of each magnetically sorted T cell population. From each sorted fraction, genomic DNA was isolated and quantified by UV absorbance on a Nanodrop 2000c. V and J lose 4 bases and 0 bases, and a span of 9 bases separates them. The CDR3 spans 14 residues, from the cysteine through the phenylalanine. Only the CDR3 DNA is retained, 42 bases long and in frame from the first base. Taken from the germline V gene, the CDR1 and CDR2 loops are SGHRS and YFSETQ.

About this clone: Its antigen remains unidentified. Base qualities are not recorded, but no much larger clone differs from it by a single base. Other DNA sequences in this specimen translate into the identical CDR3.

Here the chain combines TRBV5-1 and TRBJ2-3; D gene: possibly TRBD2, on 7 matching bases. This receptor was taken from a woman in her twenties or thirties in good health. Sample: memory CD4+ T cells sorted from blood. The meaning of the sample's cell subset or site label: CD45RA-negative fraction. This receptor carries the CDR3 CASSGGASTDTQYF. The DNA is as follows: TGCGCCAGCAGCGGGGGGGCTAGCACAGATACGCAGTATTTT.